This entry lists 20 T cell receptor beta chains sequenced from one sample in a study of Ad26.COV2.S vaccination and SARS-CoV-2 variants. The method was immunoSEQ multiplex PCR; TCRdb's version includes in-frame clones alone and lacks a portion of them. The sample lists about 370,000 clones; approximately 89% were seen once. Described treatment: about 20 received Ad26.COV2.S at low or high dose, single or two shots; roughly 5 received placebo; per-sample allocation not given. Day 63 after the first injection of vaccine or placebo was the sampling time. Sequenced here: peripheral blood, sampled in a trial of Ad26.COV2.S vaccine versus placebo. These TCRs come from a person aged 18 to 65 who received the Ad26.COV2.S COVID-19 vaccine or a placebo.

The chain links TRBV5-4 to TRBJ1-1; D possibly corresponds to TRBD1 (6 bases). The V end was cut by 4 bases, the J end by 8 bases, with 21 bases between. The CDR3 length is 15 residues. Germline V gene data show CDR1 as SGHNT and CDR2 as YYREEE (reference sequence). The CDR3 sequence is CASSHPGQEGGEAFF. CDR3 sequence (DNA): TGTGCCAGCAGCCATCCGGGACAAGAAGGGGGGGAAGCTTTCTTT.

The chain uses TRBV24-1 and TRBJ2-7; weak D call: TRBD1 (6 bases). The germline gives CDR1 KGHDR, CDR2 SFDVKD. The CDR3 runs to 14 residues. Trimming left V 4 bases short and J 2 bases short, with 11 bases between. The CDR3 loop is CATSDNRDPYEQYF. The CDR3 DNA is TGTGCCACCAGTGACAACAGGGACCCCTACGAGCAGTACTTC.

The V gene is TRBV18, the J gene TRBJ1-5, with a weak D call TRBD1 (6 bases). Germline-derived CDR1 and CDR2 are KGHSH and LQKENI. The germline V and J ends were trimmed by 2 bases and 1 base, with 15 bases remaining between them. The CDR3 has 17 amino acids. For the CDR3, the DNA is TGTGCCAGCTCACCATCAGGCTACAGGGACAGCAATCAGCCCCAGCATTTT. Translation gives CASSPSGYRDSNQPQHF.

The chain couples TRBV4-1 to TRBJ2-7; D perhaps matches TRBD2 (5 bases). Trimming stripped 0 bases from V and 0 bases from J, with 9 bases between. The CDR3 has 15 residues. Germline CDR1 is MGHRA and CDR2 is YSYEKL. CDR3 nucleotide sequence: TGCGCCAGCAGCCAAGATGTCGGGAACTCCTACGAGCAGTACTTC. Amino acid sequence: CASSQDVGNSYEQYF.

On this clone: This CDR3 is also generated by other DNA sequences in the sample. The genes are TRBV27 and TRBJ2-7; 11 bases map to TRBD2. Germline CDR1 MNHEY, CDR2 SMNVEV (reference sequence). J was trimmed by 1 base and V by 6 bases; bases with no gene match: 2. CDR3 length: 14 residues. The CDR3 DNA reads as TGTGCCAGCAGCCGGACTAGCGGGTCCTACGAGCAGTACTTC. Amino acids: CASSRTSGSYEQYF.

The gene calls are TRBV28 and TRBJ2-7, with TRBD2 identical over 12 bases. CDR1 is MDHEN and CDR2 is SYDVKM in the germline V gene. Losses at the gene ends were 6 bases for V and 4 bases for J; bases not matched to a gene: 13. This CDR3 contains 17 residues. CDR3 bases: TGTGCCAGCAGCCCTGTCTCTAGCGGGAGGGTAGTATACGAGCAGTACTTC. Translated: CASSPVSSGRVVYEQYF.

The chain recombines TRBV4-2 with TRBJ1-6, with unresolved D. The CDR3 covers 15 residues. Germline V CDR1 and CDR2: LGHNA, YNFKEQ. The germline V and J ends were trimmed by 1 base and 6 bases, with 10 bases remaining between them. CDR3 sequence (DNA): TGTGCCAGCAGCCAAGTCTCGCACGGTAATTCACCCCTCCACTTT. Its protein product is CASSQVSHGNSPLHF.

The gene calls are TRBV13 and TRBJ1-1; TRBD1 might be the D (5 bases). The CDR3 runs to 15 residues. CDR1 PRHDT and CDR2 FYEKMQ come from the germline V gene (reference sequence). The V end was cut by 5 bases, the J end by 1 base, with 14 bases between. CDR3 nucleotides: TGTGCCAGCAGCCGCGGCAGGGAATGGAACACTGAAGCTTTCTTT. Protein: CASSRGREWNTEAFF.

The table lists this clone with a few counts. The chain uses TRBV11-2 and TRBJ2-4; D may be TRBD2 (5 bases). The V gene lost 0 bases and the J gene lost 7 bases, with 22 bases spanning the gap. Per germline, CDR1 SGHAT and CDR2 FQNNGV. The CDR3 has 18 amino acids. Written as DNA, the CDR3 is TGTGCCAGCAGCTTAGACCGAATAGCCCGAGCGGAAGCGAACATTCAGTACTTC. Translated, it gives CASSLDRIARAEANIQYF.

The chain has TRBV4-1 and TRBJ2-5; TRBD2 aligns across 12 bases. The CDR3 spans 15 residues. CDR1 is MGHRA, CDR2 YSYEKL, per germline. V lost 2 bases to trimming and J lost 4 bases; unmatched junction nucleotides: 2. The CDR3 is CASSQLGLAGETQYF. Here the CDR3 DNA reads TGCGCCAGCAGCCAACTGGGACTAGCGGGAGAGACCCAGTACTTC.

The chain carries TRBV21-1 and TRBJ1-6. TRBV21-1 is a listed pseudogene. This CDR3 contains 17 residues. CDR3 sequence (DNA): TGTGCCAGCAGCGACCTAGTGGAGCAGTCCTATAATTCACCCCTCCACTTT. Amino acids: CASSDLVEQSYNSPLHF.

CDR3 DNA sequence: TGTGCCAGCACATTACAGGGGGCAGGACAGCCCCAGCATTTT. Residues: CASTLQGAGQPQHF. The rearrangement links TRBV11-3 to TRBJ1-5; 9 bases match TRBD1. There are 14 residues in the CDR3. V lost 7 bases and J lost 7; bases outside the gene matches: 8. CDR1 and CDR2 (germline): SGHNT, YENEEA.

V is TRBV6-2 or TRBV6-3 and J is TRBJ2-1, with TRBD1 matching 7 bases. Germline V gives CDR1 MNHEY, CDR2 SVGEGT. This CDR3 contains 15 residues. V shed 6 bases and J 7 bases; nucleotides not matched to a gene: 12. The CDR3 is CASSLGQTAYNEQFF. The CDR3 DNA is TGTGCCAGCAGCCTGGGACAGACAGCTTATAATGAGCAGTTCTTC.

Regarding this clone: An end of the junction differs from the germline gene, which may be a read error. In DNA form, the CDR3 reads TGTGCTAGCAGCTTAGTGGCGGGACTTACCGGGGAGCTGTTTTTT. Translation: CASSLVAGLTGELFF. The chain employs TRBV7-7 and TRBJ2-2; the D gene is possibly TRBD2 (6 bases). The germline V gene encodes CDR1 SSHAT and CDR2 FNYEAQ (reference sequence). The CDR3 spans 15 residues.

The rearrangement links TRBV7-3 to TRBJ2-3; possibly TRBD2 for D (6 bases). Trimming removed 2 bases from V and 3 bases from J, with 18 bases in between. CDR1 is SGHTA and CDR2 is FQGTGA in the germline V gene. The CDR3 covers 17 residues. The CDR3 bases are TGTGCCAGCAGCTTAGGGGGGTCGAGGATAGTAACAGATACGCAGTATTTT. Translated: CASSLGGSRIVTDTQYF.

The rearrangement uses TRBV30 and TRBJ1-2; D is unresolved. V lost 0 bases, J lost 7 bases, and 3 bases lay in between. The germline gives CDR1 GTSNPN, CDR2 SVGIG (reference sequence). The CDR3 is made up of 10 amino acids. The CDR3 sequence: CAWSVGGYTF. The CDR3 DNA sequence: TGTGCCTGGAGTGTAGGTGGCTACACCTTC.

This chain connects TRBV6-5 to TRBJ2-7, with a tentative D call TRBD2 (5 bases). The germline V gene has CDR1 MNHEY and CDR2 SVGAGI. The CDR3 consists of 14 residues. Trimming pared 2 bases from V and 3 bases from J, leaving 11 bases between. In nucleotides, the CDR3 is TGTGCCAGCAGTTACGGCGTGGGGAGCTACGAGCAGTACTTC. It specifies CASSYGVGSYEQYF.

This sequence joins TRBV6-6 and TRBJ1-4, with D possibly being TRBD1 (6 bases). V was cut by 5 bases and J by 5 bases, with 18 bases left in between. The CDR3 consists of 16 residues. Germline CDR1 and CDR2: MNHNY and SVGAGI (reference sequence). CDR3 in amino acids: CASSPGRTAQNEKLFF. The CDR3 bases are TGTGCCAGCAGTCCGGGCCGGACAGCTCAGAATGAAAAACTGTTTTTT.

This clone appeared a single time. The rearrangement joins TRBV3-1 (or the pseudogene TRBV3-2) to TRBJ2-1; 9 bases agree with TRBD2. V lost 1 base and J lost 7; bases outside the gene matches: 26. Looked up from germline, CDR1 is LGHDT and CDR2 is YNNKEL (reference sequence). The CDR3 is made up of 22 amino acids. CDR3 sequence: CASSQGSWRTAVQAGGRNEQFF. In nucleotides, the CDR3 is TGTGCCAGCAGCCAAGGGTCTTGGAGGACTGCGGTGCAAGCGGGGGGACGGAATGAGCAGTTCTTC.

CDR3 loop: CASSTRQASSGNTIYF. DNA for the CDR3: TGCGCCAGCAGCACACGACAGGCGAGCTCTGGAAACACCATATATTTT. The rearrangement links TRBV5-1 to TRBJ1-3; D is possibly TRBD1 (6 bases). The CDR3 runs to 16 residues. From germline, CDR1 is SGHRS and CDR2 YFSETQ. Trimming shortened V by 4 bases and J by 0 bases, and 14 bases separated the two germline ends. Full variable domain (remainder filled in from reference TRBV5-1 and TRBJ1-3): KAGVTQTPRYLIKTRGQQVTLSCSPISGHRSVSWYQQTPGQGLQFLFEYFSETQRNKGNFPGRFSGRQFSNSRSEMNVSTLELGDSALYLCASSTRQASSGNTIYFGEGSWLTVV.